The present TCR beta chain was sequenced within a study of T-cell reconstitution after alpha-beta-depleted transplantation in children. Study-wide points: At one year after transplant, newly produced T cells mostly accounted for T-cell counts and diversity. Reportedly, roughly two months post-transplant, alpha-beta T cells arose from several hundred expanded graft clones.

Of note for this clonotype: Antigen: not known.

During its preparation, the TCRbeta library received unique molecular identifiers. TCRdb recomputed calls from the PCR reads with MiXCR, one row per CDR3 protein. In the table there are approximately 800,000 distinct CDR3 sequences, about 15% of which are singletons. Germline loops: CDR1 MNHNS, CDR2 SASEGT. V lost 5 bases to trimming and J lost 4 bases, with 19 bases between them. The CDR3 has 16 amino acids. The source was PBMCs, mostly from graft donor cells, collected 360 days after TCRalphabeta/CD19-depleted stem cell transplant. This chain joins TRBV6-1 and TRBJ2-3; perhaps D is TRBD1 or TRBD2 (7 bases each). This TCR came from a male patient aged 5 to 17 who had a stem cell transplant for acute lymphoblastic leukemia, so the T cells may come from the graft donor. The CDR3 region has the DNA TGTGCCAGCAGTCCCCAGGGGGGACTATTGGCAGATACGCAGTATTTT. The encoded protein is CASSPQGGLLADTQYF.